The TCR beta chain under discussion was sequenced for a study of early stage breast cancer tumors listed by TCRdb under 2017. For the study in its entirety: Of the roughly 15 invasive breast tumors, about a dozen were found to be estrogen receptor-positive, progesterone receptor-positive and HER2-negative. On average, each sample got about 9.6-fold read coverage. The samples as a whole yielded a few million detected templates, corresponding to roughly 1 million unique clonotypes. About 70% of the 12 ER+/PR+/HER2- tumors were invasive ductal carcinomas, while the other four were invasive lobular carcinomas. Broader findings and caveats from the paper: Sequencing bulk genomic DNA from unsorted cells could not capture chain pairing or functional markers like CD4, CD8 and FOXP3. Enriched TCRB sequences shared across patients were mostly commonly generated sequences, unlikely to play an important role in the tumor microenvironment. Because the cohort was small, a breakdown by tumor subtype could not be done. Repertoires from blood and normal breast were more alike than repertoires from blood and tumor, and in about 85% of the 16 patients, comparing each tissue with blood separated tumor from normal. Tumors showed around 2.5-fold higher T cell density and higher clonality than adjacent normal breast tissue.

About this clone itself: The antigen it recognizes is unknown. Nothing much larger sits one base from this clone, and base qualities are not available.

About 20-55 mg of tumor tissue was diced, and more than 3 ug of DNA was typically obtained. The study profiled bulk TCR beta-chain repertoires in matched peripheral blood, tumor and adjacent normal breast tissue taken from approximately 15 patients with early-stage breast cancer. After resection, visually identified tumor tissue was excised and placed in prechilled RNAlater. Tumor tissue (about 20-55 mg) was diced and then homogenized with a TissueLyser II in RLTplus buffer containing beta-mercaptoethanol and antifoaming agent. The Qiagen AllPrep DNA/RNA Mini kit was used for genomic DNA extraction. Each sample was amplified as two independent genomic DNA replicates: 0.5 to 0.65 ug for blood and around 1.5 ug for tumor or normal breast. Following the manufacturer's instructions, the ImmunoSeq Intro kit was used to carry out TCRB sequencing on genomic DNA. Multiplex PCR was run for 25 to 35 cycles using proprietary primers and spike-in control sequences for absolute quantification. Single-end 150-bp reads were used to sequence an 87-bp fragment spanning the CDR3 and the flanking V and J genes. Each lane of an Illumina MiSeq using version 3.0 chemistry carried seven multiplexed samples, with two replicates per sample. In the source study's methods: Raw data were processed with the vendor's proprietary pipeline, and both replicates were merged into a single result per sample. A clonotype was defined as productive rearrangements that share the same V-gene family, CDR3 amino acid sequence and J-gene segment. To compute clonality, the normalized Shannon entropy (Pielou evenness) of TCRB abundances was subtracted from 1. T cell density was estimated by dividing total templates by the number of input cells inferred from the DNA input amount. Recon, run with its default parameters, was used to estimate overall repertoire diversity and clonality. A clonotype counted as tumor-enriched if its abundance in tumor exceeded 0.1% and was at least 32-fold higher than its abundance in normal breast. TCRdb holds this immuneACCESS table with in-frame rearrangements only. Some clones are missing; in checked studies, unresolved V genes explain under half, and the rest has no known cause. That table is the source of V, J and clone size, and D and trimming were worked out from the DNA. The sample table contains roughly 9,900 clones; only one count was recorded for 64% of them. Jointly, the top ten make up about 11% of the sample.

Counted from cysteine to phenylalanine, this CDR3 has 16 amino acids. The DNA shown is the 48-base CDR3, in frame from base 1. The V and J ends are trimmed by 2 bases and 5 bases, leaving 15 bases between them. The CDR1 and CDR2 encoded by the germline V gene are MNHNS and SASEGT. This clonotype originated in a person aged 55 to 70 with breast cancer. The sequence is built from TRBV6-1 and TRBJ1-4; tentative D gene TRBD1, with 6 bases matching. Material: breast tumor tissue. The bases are TGTGCCAGCAGTGAATCGAGAACAGGGAGGAATGAAAAACTGTTTTTT. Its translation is CASSESRTGRNEKLFF.